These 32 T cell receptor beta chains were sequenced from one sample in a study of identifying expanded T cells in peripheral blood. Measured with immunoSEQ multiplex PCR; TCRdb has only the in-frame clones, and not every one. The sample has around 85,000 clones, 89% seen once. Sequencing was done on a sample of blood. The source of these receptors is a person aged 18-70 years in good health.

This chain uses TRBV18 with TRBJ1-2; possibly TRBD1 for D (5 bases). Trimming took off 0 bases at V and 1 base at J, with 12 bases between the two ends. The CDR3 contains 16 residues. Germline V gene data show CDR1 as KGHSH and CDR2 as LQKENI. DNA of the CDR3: TGTGCCAGCTCACCACCGGGGCCTCCCAATAACTATGGCTACACCTTC. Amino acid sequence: CASSPPGPPNNYGYTF.

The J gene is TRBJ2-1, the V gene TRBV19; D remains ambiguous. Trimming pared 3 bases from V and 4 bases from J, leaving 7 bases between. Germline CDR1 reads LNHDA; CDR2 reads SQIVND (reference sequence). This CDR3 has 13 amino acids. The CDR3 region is CASSISDYNEQFF. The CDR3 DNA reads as TGTGCCAGTAGTATTTCTGATTACAATGAGCAGTTCTTC. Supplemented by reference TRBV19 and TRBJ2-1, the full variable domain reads DGGITQSPKYLFRKEGQNVTLSCEQNLNHDAMYWYRQDPGQGLRLIYYSQIVNDFQKGDIAEGYSVSREKKESFPLTVTSAQKNPTAFYLCASSISDYNEQFFGPGTRLTVL.

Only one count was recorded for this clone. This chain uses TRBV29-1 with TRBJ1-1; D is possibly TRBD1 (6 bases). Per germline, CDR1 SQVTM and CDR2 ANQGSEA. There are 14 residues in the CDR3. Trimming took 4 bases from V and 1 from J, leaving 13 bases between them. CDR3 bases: TGCAGCGTTGGCCCGGGGGGCCCGAACACTGAAGCTTTCTTT. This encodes CSVGPGGPNTEAFF. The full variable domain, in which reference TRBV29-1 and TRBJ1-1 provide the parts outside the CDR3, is SAVISQKPSRDICQRGTSLTIQCQVDSQVTMMFWYRQQPGQSLTLIATANQGSEATYESGFVIDKFPISRPNLTFSTLTVSNMSPEDSSIYLCSVGPGGPNTEAFFGQGTRLTVV.

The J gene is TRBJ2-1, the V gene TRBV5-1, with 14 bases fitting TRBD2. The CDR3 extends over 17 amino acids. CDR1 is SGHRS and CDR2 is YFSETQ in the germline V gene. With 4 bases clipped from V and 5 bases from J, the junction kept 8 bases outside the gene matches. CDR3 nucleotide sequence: TGCGCCAGCAGCAGCACAGGGACTAGCGGGAGTCACAATGAGCAGTTCTTC. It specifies CASSSTGTSGSHNEQFF.

The CDR3 nucleotides read TGTGCCATCAACGGACAGGGTCAAAATGAGCAGTTCTTC. This sequence encodes CAINGQGQNEQFF. The J gene is TRBJ2-1, the V gene TRBV10-3; 8 bases agree with TRBD1. Looked up from germline, CDR1 is ENHRY and CDR2 is SYGVKD. There are 13 residues in the CDR3. V trimming: 7 bases; J trimming: 7 bases; junction bases outside the gene matches: 6.

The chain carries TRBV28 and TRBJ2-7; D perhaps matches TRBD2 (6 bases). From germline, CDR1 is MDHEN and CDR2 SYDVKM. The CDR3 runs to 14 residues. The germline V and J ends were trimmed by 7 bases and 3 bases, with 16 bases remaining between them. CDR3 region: CASNKPGVVYEQYF. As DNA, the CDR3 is TGTGCCAGCAACAAACCGGGAGTAGTCTACGAGCAGTACTTC.

This chain's CDR3 is CASSRGTAVQETQYF. The CDR3 DNA reads as TGTGCCAGCAGTCGCGGGACAGCAGTCCAAGAGACCCAGTACTTC. The V gene is TRBV6-5, the J gene TRBJ2-5, with TRBD1 as a possible D gene (7 bases). Germline V CDR1 and CDR2: MNHEY, SVGAGI. V gave up 5 bases and J gave up 1 base, with 14 bases separating them. This CDR3 region has 15 residues.

The CDR3 nucleotides read TGCAGCGTTGATCGGACTGAAGAAGGGGGGAATGAGCAGTTCTTC. Its protein product is CSVDRTEEGGNEQFF. This rearrangement joins TRBV29-1 to TRBJ2-1; either TRBD1 or TRBD2 may supply D (6 bases each). The germline CDR1 and CDR2 sequences are SQVTM and ANQGSEA. The germline V and J ends were trimmed by 3 bases and 7 bases, with 19 bases remaining between them. The CDR3 has 15 amino acids.

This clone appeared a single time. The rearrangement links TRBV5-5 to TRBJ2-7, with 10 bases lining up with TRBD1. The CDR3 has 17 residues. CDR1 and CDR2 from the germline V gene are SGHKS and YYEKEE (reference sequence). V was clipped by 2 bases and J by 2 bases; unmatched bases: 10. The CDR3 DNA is TGTGCCAGCAGCTTTCGACAGGGGGCCGGTGGACCCTACGAGCAGTACTTC. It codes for CASSFRQGAGGPYEQYF.

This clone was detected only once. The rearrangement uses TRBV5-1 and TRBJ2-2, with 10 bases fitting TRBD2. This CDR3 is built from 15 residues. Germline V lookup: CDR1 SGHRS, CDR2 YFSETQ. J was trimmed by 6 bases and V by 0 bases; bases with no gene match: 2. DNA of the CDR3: TGCGCCAGCAGCTTGGAAGCGGGAGGGGCCGGGGAGCTGTTTTTT. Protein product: CASSLEAGGAGELFF.

This CDR3 reads CASSFGGIGGRGQPQHF. The CDR3 bases are TGTGCCAGCAGCTTTGGGGGTATAGGGGGGCGTGGTCAGCCCCAGCATTTT. This sequence joins TRBV5-6 and TRBJ1-5; possibly TRBD1 for D (6 bases). From germline, CDR1 is SGHDT and CDR2 YYEEEE. Trimming shortened V by 2 bases and J by 6 bases, and 21 bases separated the two germline ends. The length of the CDR3 is 17 residues.

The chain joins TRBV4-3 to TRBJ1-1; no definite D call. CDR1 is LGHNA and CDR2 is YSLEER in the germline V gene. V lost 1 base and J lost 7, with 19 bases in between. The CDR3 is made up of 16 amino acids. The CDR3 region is CASSQVMPETDGEAFF. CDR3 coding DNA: TGCGCCAGCAGCCAAGTTATGCCAGAAACTGATGGTGAAGCTTTCTTT.

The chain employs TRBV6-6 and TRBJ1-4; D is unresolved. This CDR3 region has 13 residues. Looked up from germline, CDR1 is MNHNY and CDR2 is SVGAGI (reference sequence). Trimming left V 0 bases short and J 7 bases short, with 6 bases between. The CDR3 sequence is CASSYSLGEKLFF. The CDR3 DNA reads TGTGCCAGCAGTTACTCGCTGGGTGAAAAACTGTTTTTT.

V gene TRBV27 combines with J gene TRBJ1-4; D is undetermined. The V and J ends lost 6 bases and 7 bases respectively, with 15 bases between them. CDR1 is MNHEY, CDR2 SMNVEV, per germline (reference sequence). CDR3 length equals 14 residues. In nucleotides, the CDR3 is TGTGCCAGCAGGAGTATATTAGTGGGTGAAAAACTGTTTTTT. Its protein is CASRSILVGEKLFF.

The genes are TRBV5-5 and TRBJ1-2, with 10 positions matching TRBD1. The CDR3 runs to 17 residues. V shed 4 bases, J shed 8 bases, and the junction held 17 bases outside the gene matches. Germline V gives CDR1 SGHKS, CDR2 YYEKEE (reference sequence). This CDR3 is CASSMGQGSPASWGYTF. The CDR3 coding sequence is TGTGCCAGCAGCATGGGACAGGGGTCACCCGCTTCTTGGGGCTACACCTTC.

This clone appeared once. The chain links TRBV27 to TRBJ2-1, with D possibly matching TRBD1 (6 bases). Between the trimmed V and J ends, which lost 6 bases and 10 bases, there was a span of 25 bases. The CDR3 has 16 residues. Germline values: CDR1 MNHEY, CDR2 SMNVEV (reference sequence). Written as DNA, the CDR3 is TGTGCCAGCAGCCTCAAACAGGGTAGCAACAACCAGGAGCAGTTCTTC. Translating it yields CASSLKQGSNNQEQFF.

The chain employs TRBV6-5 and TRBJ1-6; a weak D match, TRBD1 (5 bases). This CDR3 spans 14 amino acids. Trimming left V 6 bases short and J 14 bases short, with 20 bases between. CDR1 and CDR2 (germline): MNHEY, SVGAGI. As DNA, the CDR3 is TGTGCCAGCAGGGGTAACCGGGACCCCTGGACCCTCCACTTT. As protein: CASRGNRDPWTLHF.

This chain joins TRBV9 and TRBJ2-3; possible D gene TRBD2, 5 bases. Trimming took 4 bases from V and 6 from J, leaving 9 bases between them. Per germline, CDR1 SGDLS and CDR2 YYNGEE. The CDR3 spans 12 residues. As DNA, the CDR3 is TGTGCCAGCAGCAGTAGGGAGGATACGCAGTATTTT. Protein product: CASSSREDTQYF.

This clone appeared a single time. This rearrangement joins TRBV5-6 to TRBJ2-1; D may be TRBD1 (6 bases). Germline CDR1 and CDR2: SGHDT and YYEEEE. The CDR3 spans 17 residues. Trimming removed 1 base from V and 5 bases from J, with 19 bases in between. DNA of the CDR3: TGTGCCAGCAGCTTGCCCACAGGGCAGGGGAACCACAATGAGCAGTTCTTC. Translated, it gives CASSLPTGQGNHNEQFF.

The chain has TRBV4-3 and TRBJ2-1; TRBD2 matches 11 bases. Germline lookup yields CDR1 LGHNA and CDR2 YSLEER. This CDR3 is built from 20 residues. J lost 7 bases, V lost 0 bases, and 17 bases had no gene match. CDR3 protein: CASSQDHGSISGRARNEQFF. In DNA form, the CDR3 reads TGCGCCAGCAGCCAAGATCACGGGTCAATTAGCGGGAGGGCCCGGAATGAGCAGTTCTTC.

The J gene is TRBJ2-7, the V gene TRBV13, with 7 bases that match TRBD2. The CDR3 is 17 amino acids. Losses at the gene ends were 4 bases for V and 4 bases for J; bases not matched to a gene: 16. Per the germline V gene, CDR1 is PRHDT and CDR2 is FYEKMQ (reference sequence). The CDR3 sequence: CASSSRGEDRLLYEQYF. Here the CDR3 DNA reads TGTGCCAGCAGCTCCCGGGGGGAAGACCGACTCTTATACGAGCAGTACTTC.

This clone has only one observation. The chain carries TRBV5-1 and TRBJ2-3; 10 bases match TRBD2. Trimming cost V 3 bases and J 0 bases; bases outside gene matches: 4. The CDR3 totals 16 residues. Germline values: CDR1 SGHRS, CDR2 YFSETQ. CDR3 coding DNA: TGCGCCAGCAGCTCGGGGACTAGCGCTAGCACAGATACGCAGTATTTT. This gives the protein CASSSGTSASTDTQYF. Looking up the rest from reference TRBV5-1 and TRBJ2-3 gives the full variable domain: KAGVTQTPRYLIKTRGQQVTLSCSPISGHRSVSWYQQTPGQGLQFLFEYFSETQRNKGNFPGRFSGRQFSNSRSEMNVSTLELGDSALYLCASSSGTSASTDTQYFGPGTRLTVL.

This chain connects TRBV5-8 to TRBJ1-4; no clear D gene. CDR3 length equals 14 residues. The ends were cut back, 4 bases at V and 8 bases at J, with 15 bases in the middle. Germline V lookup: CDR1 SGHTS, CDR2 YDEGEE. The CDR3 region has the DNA TGTGCCAGCAGCCTGCGGGTCGGGCAGGAAAAACTGTTTTTT. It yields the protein CASSLRVGQEKLFF. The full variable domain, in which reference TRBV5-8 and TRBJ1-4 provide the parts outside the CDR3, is EAGVTQSPTHLIKTRGQQATLRCSPISGHTSVYWYQQALGLGLQFLLWYDEGEERNRGNFPPRFSGRQFPNYSSELNVNALELEDSALYLCASSLRVGQEKLFFGSGTQLSVL.

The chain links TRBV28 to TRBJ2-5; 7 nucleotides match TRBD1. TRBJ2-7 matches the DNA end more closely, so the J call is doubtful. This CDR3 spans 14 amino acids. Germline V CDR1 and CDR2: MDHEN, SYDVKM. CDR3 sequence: CASSLSDRNYEQYF. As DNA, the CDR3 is TGTGCCAGCAGTTTATCGGACAGGAACTACGAGCAGTACTTC.

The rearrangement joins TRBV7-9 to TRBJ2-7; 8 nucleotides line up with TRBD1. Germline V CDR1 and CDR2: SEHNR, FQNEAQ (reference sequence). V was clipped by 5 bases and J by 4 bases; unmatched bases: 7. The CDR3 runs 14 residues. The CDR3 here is CASSPRQGSYEQYF. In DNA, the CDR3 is TGTGCCAGCAGCCCCCGACAGGGGTCGTACGAGCAGTACTTC.

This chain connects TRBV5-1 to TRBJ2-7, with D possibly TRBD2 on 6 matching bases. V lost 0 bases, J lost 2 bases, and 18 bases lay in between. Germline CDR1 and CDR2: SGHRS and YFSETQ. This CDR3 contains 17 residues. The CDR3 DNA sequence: TGCGCCAGCAGCTTGGATGGATCGGGAGTGACTACCTACGAGCAGTACTTC. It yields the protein CASSLDGSGVTTYEQYF.

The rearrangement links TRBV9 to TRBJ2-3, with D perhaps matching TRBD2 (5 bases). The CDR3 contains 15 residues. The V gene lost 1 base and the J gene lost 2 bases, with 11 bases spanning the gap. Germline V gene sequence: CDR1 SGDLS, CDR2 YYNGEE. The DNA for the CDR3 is TGTGCCAGCAGCGTACGTTCTAGCCCCACAGATACGCAGTATTTT. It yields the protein CASSVRSSPTDTQYF.

The CDR3 sequence: CASSPGQGTDEQYF. The CDR3 bases are TGTGCCAGCTCCCCGGGACAGGGTACCGACGAGCAGTACTTC. The V and J genes are TRBV18 and TRBJ2-5; 9 nucleotides match TRBD1. TRBJ2-7 matches the DNA end more closely, so the J call is doubtful. Germline V gene lookup returns CDR1 KGHSH and CDR2 LQKENI. The CDR3 totals 14 residues.

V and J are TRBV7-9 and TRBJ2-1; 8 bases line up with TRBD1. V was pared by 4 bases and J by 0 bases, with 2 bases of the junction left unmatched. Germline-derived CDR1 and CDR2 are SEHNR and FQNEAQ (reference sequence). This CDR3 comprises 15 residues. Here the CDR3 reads CASSWTGSSYNEQFF. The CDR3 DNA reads TGTGCCAGCAGCTGGACAGGGAGCTCCTACAATGAGCAGTTCTTC. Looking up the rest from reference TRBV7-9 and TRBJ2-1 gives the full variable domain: DTGVSQNPRHKITKRGQNVTFRCDPISEHNRLYWYRQTLGQGPEFLTYFQNEAQLEKSRLLSDRFSAERPKGSFSTLEIQRTEQGDSAMYLCASSWTGSSYNEQFFGPGTRLTVL.

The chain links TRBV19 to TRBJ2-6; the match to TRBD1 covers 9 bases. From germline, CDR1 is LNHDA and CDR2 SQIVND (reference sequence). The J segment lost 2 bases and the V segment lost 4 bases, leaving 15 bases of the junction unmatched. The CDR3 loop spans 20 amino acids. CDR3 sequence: CASSRRALAGTGTGANVLTF. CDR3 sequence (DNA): TGTGCCAGTAGTAGGCGGGCGTTGGCAGGGACAGGGACTGGGGCCAACGTCCTGACTTTC. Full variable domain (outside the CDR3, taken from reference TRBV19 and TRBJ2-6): DGGITQSPKYLFRKEGQNVTLSCEQNLNHDAMYWYRQDPGQGLRLIYYSQIVNDFQKGDIAEGYSVSREKKESFPLTVTSAQKNPTAFYLCASSRRALAGTGTGANVLTFGAGSRLTVL.

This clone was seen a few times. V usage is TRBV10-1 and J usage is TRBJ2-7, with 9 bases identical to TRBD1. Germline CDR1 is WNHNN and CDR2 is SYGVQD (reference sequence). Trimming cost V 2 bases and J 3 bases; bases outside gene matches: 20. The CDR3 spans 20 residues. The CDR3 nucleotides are TGCGCCAGCAGTGAGATTAAACCGGGACAGGGTTTGGGGAGGTTCTACGAGCAGTACTTC. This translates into CASSEIKPGQGLGRFYEQYF.

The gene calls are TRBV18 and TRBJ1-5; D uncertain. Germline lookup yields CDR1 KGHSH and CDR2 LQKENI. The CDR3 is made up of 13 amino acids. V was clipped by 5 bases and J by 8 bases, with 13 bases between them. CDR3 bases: TGTGCCAGCTCATTCGACCGCGAGAAGCCCCAGCATTTT. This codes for CASSFDREKPQHF.